Below are 15 T cell receptor beta chains sequenced from a single sample in a study of T cell clonotyping in hematopoietic cell transplantation. The data were produced by immunoSEQ multiplex PCR, yet TCRdb's version contains in-frame clones alone and is incomplete. The sample has roughly 10,000 clones, about 89% seen once. This specimen consisted of PBMCs, obtained 180 days after allogeneic stem cell transplant. The receptors shown here come from a male patient aged 60 to 75 who had an allogeneic stem cell transplant from an unrelated donor, so the T cells may come from the graft donor. Some clones in this sample may be carry-over from other donors' samples.

In this sample, this clone turned up once. V is TRBV10-3 and J is TRBJ1-1, with D perhaps TRBD1 (5 bases). In germline, CDR1 is ENHRY, CDR2 SYGVKD. The ends were cut back, 6 bases at V and 0 bases at J, with 14 bases in the middle. CDR3 length: 15 residues. The CDR3 nucleotides read TGTGCCATCAGCTCCGGGGGGGGTTTGAACACTGAAGCTTTCTTT. Amino acids: CAISSGGGLNTEAFF.

J is TRBJ1-2 and V is TRBV4-3; TRBD1 might be the D (5 bases). V was shortened by 0 bases and J by 0 bases, with 14 bases between the two germline ends. The CDR3 runs 17 residues. Germline CDR1 is LGHNA and CDR2 is YSLEER. CDR3 region: CASSQDTAGSANYGYTF. As DNA, the CDR3 is TGCGCCAGCAGCCAAGATACCGCAGGGTCAGCTAACTATGGCTACACCTTC.

The chain recombines TRBV10-3 with TRBJ2-3; D remains unclear. V dropped 2 bases and J dropped 2 bases, with 5 bases sitting between them. This CDR3 has 13 amino acids. Per the germline V gene, CDR1 is ENHRY and CDR2 is SYGVKD. The CDR3 loop reads CAISEVDTDTQYF. The CDR3, as DNA: TGTGCCATCAGTGAGGTAGACACAGATACGCAGTATTTT.

The rearrangement links TRBV7-2 to TRBJ1-5; D may be TRBD1 (5 bases). V gave up 2 bases and J gave up 7 bases, with 9 bases separating them. Per germline, CDR1 SGHTA and CDR2 FQGNSA. This CDR3 is 13 amino acids long. CDR3 amino acids: CASSLMQGQPQHF. CDR3 nucleotides: TGTGCCAGCAGCTTAATGCAGGGACAGCCCCAGCATTTT.

V is TRBV5-1 and J is TRBJ2-5; D may correspond to TRBD1 or TRBD2 (5 bases each). The germline V gene encodes CDR1 SGHRS and CDR2 YFSETQ. CDR3 size: 14 residues. V was shortened by 0 bases and J by 1 base, with 7 bases between the two germline ends. For the CDR3, the DNA is TGCGCCAGCAGCTTGGACGGGACCCAAGAGACCCAGTACTTC. This encodes CASSLDGTQETQYF. Combining the CDR3 with reference TRBV5-1 and TRBJ2-5 gives the whole variable domain KAGVTQTPRYLIKTRGQQVTLSCSPISGHRSVSWYQQTPGQGLQFLFEYFSETQRNKGNFPGRFSGRQFSNSRSEMNVSTLELGDSALYLCASSLDGTQETQYFGPGTRLLVL.

The chain carries TRBV7-2 and TRBJ1-2, with a possible D match to TRBD1 (5 bases). The CDR3 is 15 residues long. Germline CDR1 and CDR2: SGHTA and FQGNSA. V shed 5 bases and J shed 4 bases, with 17 bases lying between them. CDR3 sequence (DNA): TGTGCCAGCAGCCCCCGCGGGCAGGGAAGCTATGGCTACACCTTC. Residues: CASSPRGQGSYGYTF. Full variable domain (rest looked up from reference TRBV7-2 and TRBJ1-2): GAGVSQSPSNKVTEKGKDVELRCDPISGHTALYWYRQSLGQGLEFLIYFQGNSAPDKSGLPSDRFSAERTGGSVSTLTIQRTQQEDSAVYLCASSPRGQGSYGYTFGSGTRLTVV.

This clone was found a few times. The chain recombines TRBV2 with TRBJ1-3; 9 bases agree with TRBD1. After removal of 8 bases from V and 6 bases from J, the junction contained 8 bases not matched to a gene. Germline CDR1 and CDR2: SNHLY and FYNNEI. CDR3 length equals 14 residues. In DNA, the CDR3 is TGTGCCAGCGCTACGGGACAGGGAATAAACACCATATATTTT. As protein: CASATGQGINTIYF.

This clone was detected only once. The chain recombines TRBV9 with TRBJ2-1; weak D call: TRBD1 (5 bases). This CDR3 is built from 14 residues. From germline, CDR1 is SGDLS and CDR2 YYNGEE. The V gene lost 0 bases and the J gene lost 8 bases, with 12 bases spanning the gap. CDR3 nucleotides: TGTGCCAGCAGCGTAGACTCAGGGCTCGATGAGCAGTTCTTC. Residues: CASSVDSGLDEQFF.

CDR3: CASSPPGTNPYGYTF. The CDR3 DNA reads as TGTGCCAGCAGCCCACCGGGGACCAATCCATATGGCTACACCTTC. The chain couples TRBV5-4 to TRBJ1-2; TRBD1 is a possible D gene (5 bases). V lost 4 bases and J 5 bases, leaving 18 bases between the germline ends. This CDR3 contains 15 residues. Germline V lookup: CDR1 SGHNT, CDR2 YYREEE (reference sequence).

With respect to this clone: At one boundary the junction diverges from the germline segment, which might be a read error. This rearrangement joins TRBV5-5 to TRBJ1-4, with 7 bases identical to TRBD1. The CDR3 consists of 16 residues. Germline CDR1 SGHKS, CDR2 YYEKEE (reference sequence). The CDR3 loop is CASSQSRGVTNEKLFF. The CDR3 nucleotides read TGCGCCAGCAGCCAAAGCAGGGGGGTAACTAATGAAAAACTGTTTTTT.

This sequence joins TRBV4-3 and TRBJ2-5; the match to TRBD1 covers 7 bases. The CDR3 has 16 amino acids. Germline CDR1 reads LGHNA; CDR2 reads YSLEER. Trimming at V came to 0 bases and at J to 2 bases, leaving 6 bases not matched to a gene. The CDR3 bases are TGCGCCAGCAGCCAAGATCAGGGACAGCCACAAGAGACCCAGTACTTC. Protein sequence: CASSQDQGQPQETQYF.

The chain has TRBV14 and TRBJ2-1, with TRBD1 as a possible D gene (5 bases). CDR3 length: 13 amino acids. Trimming took 2 bases from V and 10 from J, leaving 12 bases between them. CDR1 is SGHDN, CDR2 FVKESK, per germline. CDR3 amino acids: CASSQRRGTEQFF. Written as DNA, the CDR3 is TGTGCCAGCAGCCAAAGAAGGGGTACAGAGCAGTTCTTC.

The chain couples TRBV6-5 to TRBJ2-3; TRBD1 agrees at 7 bases. The CDR3 runs to 16 residues. With V trimmed by 6 bases and J by 3 bases, 12 bases remained unmatched. Germline V gene data show CDR1 as MNHEY and CDR2 as SVGAGI. In nucleotides, the CDR3 is TGTGCCAGCAGCTACGAACAGGGGTTAGGGACAGATACGCAGTATTTT. This encodes CASSYEQGLGTDTQYF.

The chain recombines TRBV6-6 with TRBJ1-6, with D maybe TRBD1 (6 bases). The CDR3 consists of 14 residues. The ends were cut back, 4 bases at V and 5 bases at J, with 9 bases in the middle. The germline gives CDR1 MNHNY, CDR2 SVGAGI (reference sequence). CDR3 DNA sequence: TGTGCCAGCAGTTCTGACAGGAATAATTCACCCCTCCACTTT. As protein: CASSSDRNNSPLHF.

The chain couples TRBV6-5 to TRBJ1-2, with 7 bases aligning to TRBD1. The CDR3 consists of 15 residues. After removal of 0 bases from V and 4 bases from J, the junction contained 5 bases not matched to a gene. The germline V gene encodes CDR1 MNHEY and CDR2 SVGAGI. CDR3: CASSYSSRDSYGYTF. In DNA, the CDR3 is TGTGCCAGCAGTTACTCTTCTCGGGACAGCTATGGCTACACCTTC.